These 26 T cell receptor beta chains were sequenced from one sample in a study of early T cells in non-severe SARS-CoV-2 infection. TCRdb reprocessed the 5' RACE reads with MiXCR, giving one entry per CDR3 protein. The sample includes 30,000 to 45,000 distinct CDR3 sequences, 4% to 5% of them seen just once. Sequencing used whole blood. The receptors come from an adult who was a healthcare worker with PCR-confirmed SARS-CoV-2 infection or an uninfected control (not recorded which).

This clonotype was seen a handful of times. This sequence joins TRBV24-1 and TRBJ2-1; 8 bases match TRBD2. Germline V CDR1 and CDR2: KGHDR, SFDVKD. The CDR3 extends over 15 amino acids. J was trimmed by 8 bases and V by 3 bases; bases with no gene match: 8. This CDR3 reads CATSDRPSGRDEQFF. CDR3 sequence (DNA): TGTGCCACCAGTGATCGGCCCAGCGGGAGAGATGAGCAGTTCTTC.

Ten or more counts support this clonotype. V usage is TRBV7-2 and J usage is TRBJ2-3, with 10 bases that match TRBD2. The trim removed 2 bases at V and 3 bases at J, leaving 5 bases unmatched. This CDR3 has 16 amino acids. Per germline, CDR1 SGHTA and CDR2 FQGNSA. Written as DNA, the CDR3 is TGTGCCAGCAGCTTATTTAGCGGGGGGCTAACAGATACGCAGTATTTT. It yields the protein CASSLFSGGLTDTQYF.

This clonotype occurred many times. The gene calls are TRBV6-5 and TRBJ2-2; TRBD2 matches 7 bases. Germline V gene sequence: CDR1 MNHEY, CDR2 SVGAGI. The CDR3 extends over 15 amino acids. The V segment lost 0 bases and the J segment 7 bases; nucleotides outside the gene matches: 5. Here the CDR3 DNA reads TGTGCCAGCAGTTACTCGACGGGAGGACACGGGGAGCTGTTTTTT. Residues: CASSYSTGGHGELFF.

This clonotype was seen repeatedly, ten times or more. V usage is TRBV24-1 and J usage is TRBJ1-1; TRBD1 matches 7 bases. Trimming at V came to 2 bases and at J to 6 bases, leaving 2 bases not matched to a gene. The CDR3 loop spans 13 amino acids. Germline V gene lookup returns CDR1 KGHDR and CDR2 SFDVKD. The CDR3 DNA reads TGTGCCACCAGTGATTCAGGGGGAGCTGAAGCTTTCTTT. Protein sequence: CATSDSGGAEAFF.

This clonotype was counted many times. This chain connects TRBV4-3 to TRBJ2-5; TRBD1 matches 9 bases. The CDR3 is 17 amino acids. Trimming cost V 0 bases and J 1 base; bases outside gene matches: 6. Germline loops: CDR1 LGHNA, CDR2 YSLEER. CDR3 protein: CASSQEYRGRFQETQYF. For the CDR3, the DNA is TGCGCCAGCAGCCAAGAGTACAGGGGGCGCTTCCAAGAGACCCAGTACTTC.

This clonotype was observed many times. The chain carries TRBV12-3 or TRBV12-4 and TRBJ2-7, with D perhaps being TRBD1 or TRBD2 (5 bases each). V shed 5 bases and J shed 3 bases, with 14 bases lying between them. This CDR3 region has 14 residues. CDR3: CASSGVSGGYEQYF. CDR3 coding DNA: TGTGCCAGCAGTGGCGTCTCTGGGGGCTACGAGCAGTACTTC.

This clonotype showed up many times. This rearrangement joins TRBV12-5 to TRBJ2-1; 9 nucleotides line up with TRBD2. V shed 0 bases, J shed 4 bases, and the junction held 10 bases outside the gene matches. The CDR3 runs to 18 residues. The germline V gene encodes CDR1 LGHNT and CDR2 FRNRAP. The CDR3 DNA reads TGTGCTAGTGGTTTGGTAAGGCTAGCGGGACCCTATTACAATGAGCAGTTCTTC. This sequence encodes CASGLVRLAGPYYNEQFF.

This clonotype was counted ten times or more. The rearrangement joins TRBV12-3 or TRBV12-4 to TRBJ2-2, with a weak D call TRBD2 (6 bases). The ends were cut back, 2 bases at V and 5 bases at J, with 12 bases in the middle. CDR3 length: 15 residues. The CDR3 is CASSLRGGKTGELFF. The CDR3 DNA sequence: TGTGCCAGCAGTTTAAGGGGAGGTAAAACCGGGGAGCTGTTTTTT.

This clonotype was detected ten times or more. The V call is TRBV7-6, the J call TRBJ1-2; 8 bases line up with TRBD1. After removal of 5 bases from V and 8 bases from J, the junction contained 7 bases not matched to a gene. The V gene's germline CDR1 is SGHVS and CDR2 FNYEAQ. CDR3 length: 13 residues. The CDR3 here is CASSQTGAQGYTF. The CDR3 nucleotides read TGTGCCAGCAGCCAGACAGGGGCTCAGGGCTACACCTTC.

The CDR3 sequence is CASSLGSGPRSGTYEQYF. DNA for the CDR3: TGCGCCAGCAGCTTGGGTAGCGGCCCTAGGTCAGGGACCTACGAGCAGTACTTC. The rearrangement links TRBV5-1 to TRBJ2-7; a weak D match, TRBD2 (6 bases). CDR1 is SGHRS and CDR2 is YFSETQ in the germline V gene. The CDR3 consists of 18 residues. V gave up 0 bases and J gave up 2 bases, with 21 bases separating them.

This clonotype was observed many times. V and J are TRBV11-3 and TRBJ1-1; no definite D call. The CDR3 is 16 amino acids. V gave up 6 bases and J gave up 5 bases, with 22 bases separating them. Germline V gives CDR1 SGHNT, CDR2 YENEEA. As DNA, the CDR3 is TGTGCCAGCAGACCTTCCGTGAAGCTCTATGGGACTGAAGCTTTCTTT. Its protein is CASRPSVKLYGTEAFF.

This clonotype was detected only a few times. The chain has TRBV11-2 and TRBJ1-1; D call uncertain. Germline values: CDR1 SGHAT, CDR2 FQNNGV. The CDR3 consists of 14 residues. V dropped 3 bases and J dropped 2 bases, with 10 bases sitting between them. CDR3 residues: CASSLAGANTEAFF. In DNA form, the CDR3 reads TGTGCCAGCAGCTTGGCAGGTGCTAACACTGAAGCTTTCTTT.

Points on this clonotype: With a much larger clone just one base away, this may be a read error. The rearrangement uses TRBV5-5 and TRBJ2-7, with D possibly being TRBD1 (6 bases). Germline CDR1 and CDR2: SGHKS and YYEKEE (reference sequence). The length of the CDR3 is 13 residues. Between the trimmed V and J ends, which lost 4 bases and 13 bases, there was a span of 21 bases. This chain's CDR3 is CASSLKGQSMDYF. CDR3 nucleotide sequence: TGTGCCAGCAGCCTCAAAGGACAGTCAATGGACTACTTC. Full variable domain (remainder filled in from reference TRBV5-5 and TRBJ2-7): DAGVTQSPTHLIKTRGQQVTLRCSPISGHKSVSWYQQVLGQGPQFIFQYYEKEERGRGNFPDRFSARQFPNYSSELNVNALLLGDSALYLCASSLKGQSMDYFGPGTRLTVT.

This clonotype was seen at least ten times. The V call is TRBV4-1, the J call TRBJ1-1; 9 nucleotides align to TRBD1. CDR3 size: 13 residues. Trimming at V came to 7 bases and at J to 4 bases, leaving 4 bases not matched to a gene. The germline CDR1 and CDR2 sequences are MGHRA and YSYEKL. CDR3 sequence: CASTPTGGTEAFF. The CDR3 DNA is TGCGCCAGCACACCGACAGGGGGCACTGAAGCTTTCTTT.

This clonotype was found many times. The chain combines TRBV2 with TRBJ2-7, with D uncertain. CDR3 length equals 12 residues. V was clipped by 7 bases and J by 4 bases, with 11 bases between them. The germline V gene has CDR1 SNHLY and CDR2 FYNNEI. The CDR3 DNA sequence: TGTGCCAGCAACGTACTCCAATACGAGCAGTACTTC. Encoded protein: CASNVLQYEQYF.

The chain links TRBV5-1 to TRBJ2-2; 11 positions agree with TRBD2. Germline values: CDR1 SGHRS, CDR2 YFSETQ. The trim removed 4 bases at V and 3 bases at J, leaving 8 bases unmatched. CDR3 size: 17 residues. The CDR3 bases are TGCGCCAGCAGCCTAACACTAGCGGGAGCACACACCGGGGAGCTGTTTTTT. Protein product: CASSLTLAGAHTGELFF.

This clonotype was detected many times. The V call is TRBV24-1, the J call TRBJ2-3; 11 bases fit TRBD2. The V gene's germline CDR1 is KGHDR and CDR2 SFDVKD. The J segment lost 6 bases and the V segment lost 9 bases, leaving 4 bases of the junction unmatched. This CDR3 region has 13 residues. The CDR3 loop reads CATGTSGLDTQYF. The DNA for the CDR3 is TGTGCCACCGGGACTAGCGGCCTGGATACGCAGTATTTT.

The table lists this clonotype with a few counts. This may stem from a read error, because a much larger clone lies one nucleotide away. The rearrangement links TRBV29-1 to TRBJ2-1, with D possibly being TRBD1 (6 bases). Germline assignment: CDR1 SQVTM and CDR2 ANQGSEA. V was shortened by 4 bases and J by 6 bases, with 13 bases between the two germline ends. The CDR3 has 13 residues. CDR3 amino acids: CSVVQGPFNEQFF. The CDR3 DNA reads TGCAGCGTTGTACAGGGTCCCTTCAATGAGCAGTTCTTC.

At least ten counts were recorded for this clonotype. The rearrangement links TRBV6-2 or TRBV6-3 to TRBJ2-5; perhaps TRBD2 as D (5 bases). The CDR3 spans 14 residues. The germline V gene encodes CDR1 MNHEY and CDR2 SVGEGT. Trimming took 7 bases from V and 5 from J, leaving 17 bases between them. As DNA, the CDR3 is TGTGCCAGCACTCGGCGCGCCCCGGGGGAGACCCAGTACTTC. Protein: CASTRRAPGETQYF.

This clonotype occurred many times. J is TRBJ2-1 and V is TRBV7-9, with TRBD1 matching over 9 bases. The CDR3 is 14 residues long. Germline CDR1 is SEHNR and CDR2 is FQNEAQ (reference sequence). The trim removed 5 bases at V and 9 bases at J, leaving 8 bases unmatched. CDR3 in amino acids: CASSPGTGFAEQFF. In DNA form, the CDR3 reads TGTGCCAGCAGCCCCGGGACAGGGTTTGCTGAGCAGTTCTTC.

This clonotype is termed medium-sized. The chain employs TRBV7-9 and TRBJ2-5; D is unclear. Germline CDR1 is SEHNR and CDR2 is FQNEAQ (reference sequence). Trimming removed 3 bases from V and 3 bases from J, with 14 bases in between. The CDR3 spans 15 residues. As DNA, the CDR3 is TGTGCCAGCAGCTTGAGCAGCGACAACAAAGAGACCCAGTACTTC. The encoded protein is CASSLSSDNKETQYF.

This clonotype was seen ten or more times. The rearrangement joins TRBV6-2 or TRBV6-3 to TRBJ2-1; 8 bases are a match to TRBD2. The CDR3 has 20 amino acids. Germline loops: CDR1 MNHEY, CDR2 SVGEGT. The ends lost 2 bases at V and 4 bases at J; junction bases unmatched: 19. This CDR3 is CASSYPTDYSGSSQYNEQFF. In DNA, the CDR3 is TGTGCCAGCAGTTACCCTACCGACTACAGCGGGAGTTCGCAGTACAATGAGCAGTTCTTC.

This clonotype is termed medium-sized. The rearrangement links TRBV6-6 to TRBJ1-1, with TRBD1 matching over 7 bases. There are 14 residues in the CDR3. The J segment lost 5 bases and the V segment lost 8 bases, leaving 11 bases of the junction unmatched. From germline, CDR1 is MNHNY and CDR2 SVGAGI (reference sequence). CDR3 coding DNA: TGTGCCAGCGAAAGATTGACAGGGCATACTGAAGCTTTCTTT. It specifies CASERLTGHTEAFF.

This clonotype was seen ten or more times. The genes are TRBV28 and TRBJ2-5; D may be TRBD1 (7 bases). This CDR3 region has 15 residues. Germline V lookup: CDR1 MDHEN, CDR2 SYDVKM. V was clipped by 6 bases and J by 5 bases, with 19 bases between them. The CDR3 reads CASRGGQEQAETQYF. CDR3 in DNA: TGTGCCAGCAGGGGAGGACAGGAACAGGCGGAGACCCAGTACTTC.

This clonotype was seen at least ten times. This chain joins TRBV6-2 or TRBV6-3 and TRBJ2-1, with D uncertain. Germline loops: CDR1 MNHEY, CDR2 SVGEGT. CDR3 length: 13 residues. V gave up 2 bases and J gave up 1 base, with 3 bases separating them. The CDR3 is CASSYDSYNEQFF. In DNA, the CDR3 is TGTGCCAGCAGTTACGATTCCTACAATGAGCAGTTCTTC.

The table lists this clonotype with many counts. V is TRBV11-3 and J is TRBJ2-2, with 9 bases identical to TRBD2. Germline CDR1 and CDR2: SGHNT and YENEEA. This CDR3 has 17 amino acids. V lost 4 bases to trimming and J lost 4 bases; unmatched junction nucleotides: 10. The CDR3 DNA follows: TGTGCCAGCAGCTCCCCCTCCCTAGCGGGACCCACCGGGGAGCTGTTTTTT. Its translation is CASSSPSLAGPTGELFF. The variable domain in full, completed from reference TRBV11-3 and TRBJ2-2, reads EAGVVQSPRYKIIEKKQPVAFWCNPISGHNTLYWYLQNLGQGPELLIRYENEEAVDDSQLPKDRFSAERLKGVDSTLKIQPAELGDSAVYLCASSSPSLAGPTGELFFGEGSRLTVL.